These 9 T cell receptor beta chains came from one sample sequenced in a study of cytomegalovirus exposure and HLA in healthy donors. PCR amplification relied on 60 Vbeta primers (plus 13 Jbeta primers). Measured with immunoSEQ multiplex PCR; TCRdb has only the in-frame clones, and not every one. The sample yields fewer than 200,000 clones, about 88% seen once. Sample: PBMCs. Receptors originate from a man in his thirties or forties in good health and CMV-seropositive.

The chain employs TRBV19 and TRBJ2-3, with TRBD1 as a possible D gene (6 bases). Deletions cut 10 bases from V and 2 bases from J, with 13 bases between. This CDR3 spans 13 amino acids. The germline CDR1 and CDR2 sequences are LNHDA and SQIVND (reference sequence). CDR3 in DNA: TGTGCCACCAAGGACAGAGCCACAGATACGCAGTATTTT. The encoded protein is CATKDRATDTQYF.

The chain recombines TRBV29-1 with TRBJ2-1, with 8 bases that match TRBD2. The junction had 7 bases not matched to a gene; V was cut back by 7 bases and J by 5 bases. From germline, CDR1 is SQVTM and CDR2 ANQGSEA. CDR3 length: 13 amino acids. The CDR3: CSAPGLGHNEQFF. CDR3 coding DNA: TGCAGCGCCCCGGGACTAGGGCACAATGAGCAGTTCTTC.

V and J are TRBV7-9 and TRBJ1-1; unclear D gene. CDR1 and CDR2 (germline): SEHNR, FQNEAQ (reference sequence). V was shortened by 5 bases and J by 0 bases, with 13 bases between the two germline ends. This CDR3 has 15 residues. This CDR3 is CASSTPSVMNTEAFF. DNA for the CDR3: TGTGCCAGCAGCACCCCTTCGGTTATGAACACTGAAGCTTTCTTT.

This chain uses TRBV6-5 with TRBJ2-7; 7 bases map to TRBD1. The CDR3 consists of 15 residues. Per germline, CDR1 MNHEY and CDR2 SVGAGI. V shed 2 bases and J 3 bases; nucleotides not matched to a gene: 7. CDR3 nucleotide sequence: TGTGCCAGCAGTTACACCGACAGGGTCGGCTACGAGCAGTACTTC. Protein product: CASSYTDRVGYEQYF.

The genes are TRBV19 and TRBJ2-3; 7 bases agree with TRBD1. Trimming cost V 6 bases and J 2 bases; bases outside gene matches: 5. The CDR3 covers 14 residues. Germline V lookup: CDR1 LNHDA, CDR2 SQIVND (reference sequence). The CDR3 loop is CASSRQGNTDTQYF. The CDR3 nucleotides are TGTGCCAGTAGCCGACAGGGAAACACAGATACGCAGTATTTT. Based on the CDR3 plus reference TRBV19 and TRBJ2-3, the full variable domain is DGGITQSPKYLFRKEGQNVTLSCEQNLNHDAMYWYRQDPGQGLRLIYYSQIVNDFQKGDIAEGYSVSREKKESFPLTVTSAQKNPTAFYLCASSRQGNTDTQYFGPGTRLTVL.

The chain uses TRBV14 and TRBJ2-5; maybe TRBD2 (6 bases). The end of the DNA aligns better with TRBJ2-7, so the J call may be wrong. CDR1 and CDR2 (germline): SGHDN, FVKESK. The CDR3 totals 11 residues. The CDR3 sequence is CASSPGVEQYF. CDR3 nucleotides: TGTGCCAGCAGCCCGGGGGTCGAGCAGTACTTC.

To note about this clone: Other DNA sequences in this specimen translate into the identical CDR3. CDR3 coding DNA: TGCAGCGTTGAAGCAAGGACTTACAATGAGCAGTTCTTC. Residues: CSVEARTYNEQFF. The rearrangement joins TRBV29-1 to TRBJ2-1, with D possibly matching TRBD2 (5 bases). The CDR3 is 13 residues long. The V end lost 1 base, the J end lost 4 bases, and 8 bases lay between the germline ends. CDR1 and CDR2 (germline): SQVTM, ANQGSEA.

This chain links TRBV7-2 with TRBJ2-7, with D perhaps TRBD2 (7 bases). The V gene's germline CDR1 is SGHTA and CDR2 FQGNSA. The CDR3 is 15 amino acids. V dropped 1 base and J dropped 5 bases, with 15 bases sitting between them. The DNA of the CDR3 is TGTGCCAGCAGCTTAGGGGTGGGGGCGGGGGACGAGCAGTACTTC. Amino acid sequence: CASSLGVGAGDEQYF.

The rearrangement uses TRBV2 and TRBJ1-5; the match to TRBD1 covers 7 bases. The CDR3 is 14 amino acids. CDR1 and CDR2 from the germline V gene are SNHLY and FYNNEI. V lost 4 bases and J lost 6; bases outside the gene matches: 6. The CDR3 region has the DNA TGTGCCAGCAGTGCTCAGGGGGAAGGTCAGCCCCAGCATTTT. It is translated as CASSAQGEGQPQHF.